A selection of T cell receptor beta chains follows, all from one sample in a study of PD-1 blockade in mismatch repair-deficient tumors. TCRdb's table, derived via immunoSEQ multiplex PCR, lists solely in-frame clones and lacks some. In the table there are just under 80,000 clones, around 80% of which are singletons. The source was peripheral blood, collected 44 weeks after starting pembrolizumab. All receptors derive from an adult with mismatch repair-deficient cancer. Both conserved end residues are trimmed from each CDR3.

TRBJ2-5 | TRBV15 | ATSRELAGGGETQY
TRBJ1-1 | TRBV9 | ASSADPGVAF
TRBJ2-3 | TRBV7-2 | ASSITGGVGTDTQY
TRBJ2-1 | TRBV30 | AWKGGSYNEQF
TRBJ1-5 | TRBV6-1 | AIRGGRGKPQH
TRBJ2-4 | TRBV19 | ASSISRTAIAKNIQY
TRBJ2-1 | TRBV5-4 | ASSLAGSMTYNEQF
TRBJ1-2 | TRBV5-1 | ASRLEGGYT
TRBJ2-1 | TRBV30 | AWSGLAEQF
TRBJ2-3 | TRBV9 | ASSVADYTDTQY
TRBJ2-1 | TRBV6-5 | ASSYTRTGRNEQF
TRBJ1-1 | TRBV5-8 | ASSGTGTVNTEAF
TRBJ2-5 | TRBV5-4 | ASSSPTGEETQY
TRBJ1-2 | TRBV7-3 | ASSLSGTNYGYT
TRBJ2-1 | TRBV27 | ASSSTLDSYNEQF
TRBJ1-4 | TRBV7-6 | ASSPLLRQGGSVKLF
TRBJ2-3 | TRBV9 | ASSATRITDTQY
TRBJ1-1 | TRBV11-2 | ASSLGTTVNTEAF
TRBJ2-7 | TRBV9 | ASSVSGTSYEQY
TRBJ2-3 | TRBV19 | ASKTRSGDTQY
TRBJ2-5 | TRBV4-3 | ASSQVGGGGTQY
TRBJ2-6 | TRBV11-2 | ASGGAQSVSGANVLT
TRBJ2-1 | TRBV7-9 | AAAGRSYNEQF
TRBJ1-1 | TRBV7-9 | ASSATGANTEAF
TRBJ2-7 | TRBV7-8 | ASSMDTLYEQY
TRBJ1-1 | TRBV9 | ASSQGGGLNTEAF